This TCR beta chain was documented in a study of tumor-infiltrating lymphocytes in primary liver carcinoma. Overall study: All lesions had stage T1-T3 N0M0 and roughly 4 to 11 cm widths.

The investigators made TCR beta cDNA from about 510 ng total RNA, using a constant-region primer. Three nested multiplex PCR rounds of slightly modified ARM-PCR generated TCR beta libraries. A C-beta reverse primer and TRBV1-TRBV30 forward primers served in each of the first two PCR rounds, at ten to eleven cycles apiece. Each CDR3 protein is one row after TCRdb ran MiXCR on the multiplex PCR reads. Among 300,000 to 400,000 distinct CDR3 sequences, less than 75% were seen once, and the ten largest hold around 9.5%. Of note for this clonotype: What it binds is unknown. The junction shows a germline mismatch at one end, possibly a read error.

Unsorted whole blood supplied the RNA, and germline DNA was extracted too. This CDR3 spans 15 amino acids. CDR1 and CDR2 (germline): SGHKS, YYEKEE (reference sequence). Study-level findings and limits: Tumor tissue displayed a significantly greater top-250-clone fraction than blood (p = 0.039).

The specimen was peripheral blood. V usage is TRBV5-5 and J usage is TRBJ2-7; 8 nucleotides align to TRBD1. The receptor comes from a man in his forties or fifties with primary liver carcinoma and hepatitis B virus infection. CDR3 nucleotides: TGTGCCAGCAGCTTAGCCGGACAGGGACCCTACGAGCAGCACTTC. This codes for CASSLAGQGPYEQHF.